These T cell receptor beta chains were read from a single sample in a study of blood T cell repertoires in COVID-19. Only in-frame clones appear in the TCRdb table, and some are missing; sequencing was by immunoSEQ multiplex PCR. The repertoire holds about 140,000 clones, with about 80% as singletons. The sample comprised peripheral blood. The source of these receptors is a human donor in a cohort sampled during active COVID-19. Both conserved end residues are part of each CDR3. Fields, in order: D gene, V gene, clone size, J gene, CDR3 protein, CDR3 DNA. A D gene is named only where the DNA matches it firmly. Size is omitted from some rows. Given values are once, few, many or a class for expanded clones.

TRBD1	TRBV3-1/TRBV3-2	.	TRBJ1-1	CASSQGGQGARGSAFF	TGTGCCAGCAGCCAAGGTGGACAGGGTGCAAGAGGGTCCGCTTTCTTT
TRBD1	TRBV11-3	.	TRBJ2-1	CASSLGFNRGYNEQFF	TGTGCCAGCAGCTTAGGGTTCAACAGGGGTTACAATGAGCAGTTCTTC
.	TRBV5-1	few	TRBJ2-1	CASSLPGGSYNEQFF	TGCGCCAGCAGCTTGCCCGGGGGATCCTACAATGAGCAGTTCTTC
TRBD1	TRBV5-4	.	TRBJ1-3	CASSLGRDRSNTIYF	TGTGCCAGCAGCTTGGGGCGGGACAGATCAAACACCATATATTTT
.	TRBV7-8	.	TRBJ1-1	CASSSPGTQSLEAFF	TGTGCCAGCAGCTCCCCCGGGACACAGTCCCTTGAAGCTTTCTTT
TRBD1	TRBV20-1	.	TRBJ2-6	CSASPTGGFSGANVLTF	TGCAGTGCTAGTCCGACAGGGGGCTTCTCTGGGGCCAACGTCCTGACTTTC
TRBD2	TRBV5-1	.	TRBJ2-3	CASSLELAGTGTDTQYF	TGCGCCAGCAGCTTGGAACTAGCGGGGACCGGCACAGATACGCAGTATTTT
TRBD2	TRBV11-3	once	TRBJ2-7	CASSQTTSGGQQYF	TGTGCCAGCAGCCAAACGACTAGCGGGGGGCAGCAGTACTTC
.	TRBV5-4	once	TRBJ1-4	CASSLGAGRSEKLFF	TGTGCCAGCAGCTTAGGAGCAGGGAGGTCCGAAAAACTGTTTTTT
TRBD1	TRBV19	.	TRBJ1-4	CASSGTGAATNEKLFF	TGTGCCAGTAGTGGGACAGGGGCTGCAACTAATGAAAAACTGTTTTTT
.	TRBV19	.	TRBJ2-7	CASSMLGKGAGDEQYF	TGTGCCAGTAGTATGTTGGGGAAGGGTGCAGGGGACGAGCAGTACTTC
.	TRBV11-2	.	TRBJ1-1	CASSLLTGANTEAFF	TGTGCCAGCAGCTTACTGACAGGCGCGAACACTGAAGCTTTCTTT
.	TRBV3-1/TRBV3-2	.	TRBJ2-1	CASSPRLRSYNEQFF	TGTGCCAGCAGCCCACGACTTCGCTCCTACAATGAGCAGTTCTTC
TRBD1	TRBV3-1/TRBV3-2	.	TRBJ2-1	CASSQERTGIDNEQFF	TGTGCCAGCAGCCAAGAGAGGACAGGGATAGACAATGAGCAGTTCTTC
.	TRBV2	.	TRBJ1-5	CASTPDSNNQPQHF	TGTGCCAGCACCCCCGACAGCAACAATCAGCCCCAGCATTTT
TRBD1	TRBV19	.	TRBJ2-5	CASSAGTVSETQYF	TGTGCCAGTTCAGCCGGGACAGTCTCGGAGACCCAGTACTTC
TRBD1	TRBV19	.	TRBJ2-3	CASSIGQGASTDTQYF	TGTGCCAGTAGTATAGGACAGGGGGCTAGCACAGATACGCAGTATTTT
TRBD1	TRBV5-1	.	TRBJ1-5	CASSLATGGVQPQHF	TGCGCCAGCAGCTTGGCCACAGGGGGCGTGCAGCCCCAGCATTTT
TRBD1	TRBV5-6	.	TRBJ1-2	CASSLQGRSFYGYTF	TGTGCCAGCAGCTTACAGGGGAGGAGTTTTTATGGCTACACCTTC
.	TRBV5-4	.	TRBJ1-1	CASSSGGGRTEAFF	TGTGCCAGCAGCTCAGGCGGGGGGCGCACTGAAGCTTTCTTT
TRBD1	TRBV19	.	TRBJ2-7	CASMEAGGSYEQYF	TGTGCCAGTATGGAAGCAGGGGGCTCCTACGAGCAGTACTTC
TRBD2	TRBV5-1	.	TRBJ2-3	CASSFGGGAENTQYF	TGCGCCAGCAGCTTTGGCGGGGGGGCGGAGAATACGCAGTATTTT
.	TRBV4-1	.	TRBJ2-5	CASSRQVQETQYF	TGCGCCAGCAGCCGACAGGTACAAGAGACCCAGTACTTC
.	TRBV18	few	TRBJ2-1	CASSPPNTGEQFF	TGTGCCAGCTCACCCCCGAACACCGGGGAGCAGTTCTTC
TRBD2	TRBV7-2	.	TRBJ2-7	CASSLASGVGEQYF	TGTGCCAGCAGCTTAGCTAGCGGGGTAGGGGAGCAGTACTTC
.	TRBV11-1	.	TRBJ2-3	CASSADKTETQYF	TGTGCCAGCAGCGCGGACAAGACGGAAACGCAGTATTTT
.	TRBV7-6	few	TRBJ2-7	CASSLGLPWGAYEQYF	TGTGCCAGCAGCTTAGGTTTACCGTGGGGGGCCTACGAGCAGTACTTC
.	TRBV6-1	.	TRBJ2-3	CASSDPLRSLGTQYF	TGTGCCAGCAGTGATCCCCTTCGGTCCCTAGGTACGCAGTATTTT
TRBD1	TRBV19	.	TRBJ1-1	CASRKDRANTEAFF	TGTGCCAGTAGAAAGGACAGGGCGAACACTGAAGCTTTCTTT
TRBD2	TRBV7-9	.	TRBJ2-1	CASSFLAAGVSYNEQFF	TGTGCCAGCAGCTTCCTAGCAGCGGGGGTTTCATACAATGAGCAGTTCTTC
.	TRBV27	.	TRBJ1-2	CASSDRFGGYTF	TGTGCCAGCAGCGACAGGTTCGGGGGCTACACCTTC
.	TRBV25-1	few	TRBJ1-3	CASSWAGAGNTIYF	TGTGCCAGCTCTTGGGCAGGGGCTGGAAACACCATATATTTT
.	TRBV12-3/TRBV12-4	.	TRBJ2-7	CASSNDPGEQYF	TGTGCCAGCAGTAATGACCCAGGCGAGCAGTACTTC
TRBD2	TRBV11-2	.	TRBJ2-3	CASSTSGGAKTQYF	TGTGCCAGCAGCACTAGCGGGGGGGCAAAGACGCAGTATTTT
TRBD1	TRBV2	.	TRBJ1-1	CASSFRWDSHLNTEAFF	TGTGCCAGCAGTTTTAGATGGGACAGCCACTTGAACACTGAAGCTTTCTTT
.	TRBV27	.	TRBJ2-5	CASSFLSSGQETQYF	TGTGCCAGCAGTTTCCTCTCAAGCGGACAAGAGACCCAGTACTTC
.	TRBV9	.	TRBJ1-2	CASTYTEVGGYTF	TGTGCCAGCACCTACACTGAGGTCGGTGGCTACACCTTC
.	TRBV9	.	TRBJ1-1	CASSVGSEMVRTEAFF	TGTGCCAGCAGCGTAGGTAGTGAGATGGTTCGCACTGAAGCTTTCTTT
TRBD1	TRBV24-1	few	TRBJ2-2	CATNPLTGGLNTGELFF	TGTGCCACCAACCCCCTTACAGGGGGCCTTAACACCGGGGAGCTGTTTTTT
TRBD2	TRBV29-1	few	TRBJ2-7	CSVARGASTYEQYF	TGCAGCGTTGCGCGGGGGGCCAGTACCTACGAGCAGTACTTC
.	TRBV3-1/TRBV3-2	.	TRBJ1-3	CASSSELSGNTIYF	TGTGCCAGCAGCTCCGAGCTCTCTGGAAACACCATATATTTT
.	TRBV4-1	.	TRBJ1-1	CASSQPDRLNTEAFF	TGCGCCAGCAGCCAACCGGACAGACTGAACACTGAAGCTTTCTTT
.	TRBV10-3	.	TRBJ2-1	CAIANQGGNEQFF	TGTGCCATCGCCAACCAGGGCGGCAATGAGCAGTTCTTC
.	TRBV7-2	.	TRBJ1-2	CASSPKGQGSGYTF	TGTGCCAGCAGCCCTAAGGGGCAGGGTTCAGGCTACACCTTC
.	TRBV2	once	TRBJ2-7	CASATAAPPYEQYF	TGTGCCAGCGCCACGGCAGCGCCGCCCTACGAGCAGTACTTC
.	TRBV18	.	TRBJ1-5	CASSPQGGGNQPQHF	TGTGCCAGCTCACCACAGGGCGGGGGCAATCAGCCCCAGCATTTT
TRBD2	TRBV4-1	.	TRBJ2-3	CASSQPSGGTDTQYF	TGCGCCAGCAGCCAACCCAGCGGGGGCACAGATACGCAGTATTTT
.	TRBV27	.	TRBJ1-4	CASSSLEGGQILFF	TGTGCCAGCAGTTCCCTTGAGGGGGGGCAGATACTGTTTTTT
.	TRBV7-2	.	TRBJ1-2	CASSPDLSGTNYGYTF	TGTGCCAGCAGCCCAGACCTATCAGGGACTAACTATGGCTACACCTTC
TRBD1	TRBV11-2	.	TRBJ1-6	CASSSQTGENSPLHF	TGTGCCAGCAGCTCTCAGACAGGGGAGAATTCACCCCTCCACTTT
TRBD1	TRBV6-5	.	TRBJ1-1	CASTGTVNTEAFF	TGTGCCAGCACGGGGACAGTGAACACTGAAGCTTTCTTT
.	TRBV6-5	.	TRBJ2-3	CASRRDTDTQYF	TGTGCCAGCAGGCGGGATACAGATACGCAGTATTTT
.	TRBV20-1	few	TRBJ1-2	CSASPENYGYTF	TGCAGTGCTAGTCCGGAGAACTATGGCTACACCTTC